These T cell receptor beta chains were read from a single sample in a study of blood T cell repertoires in COVID-19. Generated by immunoSEQ multiplex PCR, the TCRdb table keeps only in-frame clones and is missing some. The profile covers fewer than 200,000 clones, with 75% to 85% appearing a single time and about 12% taken by the ten largest. What was sequenced was peripheral blood. Source of these receptors: a woman of 80 years or more with COVID-19, enrolled during active disease. Both conserved end residues are part of each CDR3. Fields, in order: D gene, V gene, clone size, J gene, CDR3 DNA, CDR3 protein. The D gene is left open where the match is weak. Size is stated for part of the rows, as once, few or many counts, or as a class when the clone is expanded.

D: TRBD1
V: TRBV4-2
size: .
J: TRBJ1-5
DNA: TGTGCCAGCAGCCAAGATGGGCAGGGGGAACAGCCCCAGCATTTT
CDR3: CASSQDGQGEQPQHF

D: TRBD1
V: TRBV29-1
size: .
J: TRBJ2-7
DNA: TGCAGCGTCCCGGGGACAGGCTACGAGCAGTACTTC
CDR3: CSVPGTGYEQYF

D: .
V: TRBV6-6
size: .
J: TRBJ2-1
DNA: TGTGCCAGCAGTTACTCATACAGGGATGAGCAGTTCTTC
CDR3: CASSYSYRDEQFF

D: .
V: TRBV11-2
size: .
J: TRBJ1-5
DNA: TGTGCCAGCAGCTTATGGGCAGGCAGCAATCAGCCCCAGCATTTT
CDR3: CASSLWAGSNQPQHF

D: .
V: TRBV5-6
size: few
J: TRBJ2-5
DNA: TGTGCCAGCAGCCGTATCCTTATCCCGGGACAAGAAGAGACCCAGTACTTC
CDR3: CASSRILIPGQEETQYF

D: TRBD1
V: TRBV2
size: .
J: TRBJ1-1
DNA: TGTGCCAGCAAGGGGGACAGTCCCGCTAGCGACACTGAAGCTTTCTTT
CDR3: CASKGDSPASDTEAFF

D: .
V: TRBV2
size: .
J: TRBJ1-2
DNA: TGTGCCAGCAGGGGACACCCTGGAGATGGCTACACCTTC
CDR3: CASRGHPGDGYTF

D: .
V: TRBV5-8
size: once
J: TRBJ1-2
DNA: TGTGCCAGCAGCTTGGCCACTATCGGGGGCTACACCTTC
CDR3: CASSLATIGGYTF

D: .
V: TRBV28
size: .
J: TRBJ2-5
DNA: TGTGCCAGCAGTTTAAGGCGGGTCCAAGAGACCCAGTACTTC
CDR3: CASSLRRVQETQYF

D: .
V: TRBV25-1
size: few
J: TRBJ1-5
DNA: TGTGCCAGCAGTGCGACAGTTTCTAATCAGCCCCAGCATTTT
CDR3: CASSATVSNQPQHF